Presented here are 22 T cell receptor beta chains from one specimen sequenced in a study of cytomegalovirus exposure and HLA in healthy donors. PCR was performed using 60 Vbeta and 13 Jbeta primers. The method was immunoSEQ multiplex PCR; TCRdb's version includes in-frame clones alone and lacks a portion of them. Of around 200,000 clones in the sample, 70% to 85% were seen once. Sequencing used PBMCs. These receptors were collected from a girl aged 2 to 9 in good health and CMV-seropositive.

The rearrangement links TRBV28 to TRBJ2-1; a weak D match, TRBD1 (7 bases). This CDR3 region has 15 residues. From germline, CDR1 is MDHEN and CDR2 SYDVKM. Trimming pared 6 bases from V and 12 bases from J, leaving 24 bases between. CDR3 sequence: CASSWDRSRGLGQFF. In DNA form, the CDR3 reads TGTGCCAGCAGCTGGGACAGATCTAGGGGACTTGGGCAGTTCTTC.

The chain joins TRBV12-5 to TRBJ2-2; tentatively, D is TRBD2 (6 bases). This CDR3 is 17 amino acids long. Per germline, CDR1 LGHNT and CDR2 FRNRAP. Trimming took off 1 base at V and 3 bases at J, with 15 bases between the two ends. The CDR3 nucleotides read TGTGCTAGTGGTTTGGCCATCCGGGACTCTGACACCGGGGAGCTGTTTTTT. The encoded protein is CASGLAIRDSDTGELFF.

This clone is a singleton in its sample. The chain has TRBV5-1 and TRBJ1-2; D gene ambiguous. With 0 bases removed from V and 4 bases from J, the gap between germline ends came to 13 bases. Germline lookup yields CDR1 SGHRS and CDR2 YFSETQ. This CDR3 has 15 residues. The CDR3 DNA is TGCGCCAGCAGCTTGGATACCCCGAGCATCTATGGCTACACCTTC. The encoded protein is CASSLDTPSIYGYTF. Full variable domain (missing parts from reference TRBV5-1 and TRBJ1-2): KAGVTQTPRYLIKTRGQQVTLSCSPISGHRSVSWYQQTPGQGLQFLFEYFSETQRNKGNFPGRFSGRQFSNSRSEMNVSTLELGDSALYLCASSLDTPSIYGYTFGSGTRLTVV.

The chain uses TRBV7-8 and TRBJ1-1; D possibly corresponds to TRBD1 (5 bases). V lost 3 bases and J lost 2, with 7 bases in between. The CDR3 runs 13 residues. CDR1 and CDR2 from the germline V gene are SGHVS and FQNEAQ. CDR3 sequence reads: CASSFGTNTEAFF. CDR3 sequence (DNA): TGTGCCAGCAGCTTCGGGACTAACACTGAAGCTTTCTTT. The whole variable domain, remainder taken from reference TRBV7-8 and TRBJ1-1, is GAGVSQSPRYKVAKRGQDVALRCDPISGHVSLFWYQQALGQGPEFLTYFQNEAQLDKSGLPSDRFFAERPEGSVSTLKIQRTQQEDSAVYLCASSFGTNTEAFFGQGTRLTVV.

This chain joins TRBV9 and TRBJ2-7, with TRBD2 matching over 14 bases. J gave up 5 bases and V 4 bases, and 8 bases lay outside the gene matches. The germline gives CDR1 SGDLS, CDR2 YYNGEE. This CDR3 has 16 residues. Here the CDR3 DNA reads TGTGCCAGCAGCCAGACTAGCGGGAGGGCCCTCCACGAGCAGTACTTC. It is translated as CASSQTSGRALHEQYF.

The V call is TRBV7-3, the J call TRBJ2-5, with a weak D call TRBD2 (7 bases). Looked up from germline, CDR1 is SGHTA and CDR2 is FQGTGA. The CDR3 spans 13 residues. Trimming left V 5 bases short and J 5 bases short, with 12 bases between. This CDR3 reads CASSRGAAETQYF. The CDR3 DNA sequence: TGTGCCAGCAGCCGGGGGGCGGCGGAGACCCAGTACTTC.

V and J are TRBV6-1 and TRBJ1-5; 7 bases align to TRBD1. V dropped 6 bases and J dropped 5; count of bases not matched to a gene: 7. Germline V gene lookup returns CDR1 MNHNS and CDR2 SASEGT. The CDR3 length is 14 residues. CDR3 region: CASRGGWGDQPQHF. CDR3 DNA: TGTGCCAGCAGAGGGGGCTGGGGAGATCAGCCCCAGCATTTT.

The chain combines TRBV18 with TRBJ2-2; D ambiguous. V shed 5 bases and J shed 3 bases, with 4 bases lying between them. This CDR3 region has 12 residues. Germline V gene data show CDR1 as KGHSH and CDR2 as LQKENI. CDR3 nucleotide sequence: TGTGCCAGCTCATCAGACACCGGGGAGCTGTTTTTT. It yields the protein CASSSDTGELFF.

The chain employs TRBV2 and TRBJ2-1; 8 bases align to TRBD2. CDR1 and CDR2 (germline): SNHLY, FYNNEI. The CDR3 is 14 residues long. J lost 4 bases, V lost 8 bases, and 7 bases had no gene match. CDR3 residues: CASLREGAYNEQFF. The CDR3, as DNA: TGTGCCAGCCTTCGGGAGGGAGCTTACAATGAGCAGTTCTTC.

The rearrangement uses TRBV11-1 and TRBJ2-7, with D perhaps matching TRBD2 (6 bases). Germline CDR1 is SGHAT and CDR2 is FQDESV (reference sequence). CDR3 size: 13 residues. The V gene lost 5 bases and the J gene lost 2 bases, with 10 bases spanning the gap. The CDR3 loop is CASSPDYTYEQYF. CDR3 nucleotides: TGTGCCAGCAGCCCGGACTATACCTACGAGCAGTACTTC.

The CDR3 nucleotides are TGTGCCAGCAGTGTGGGCTTAGACGAGCAGTTCTTC. This gives the protein CASSVGLDEQFF. The chain combines TRBV2 with TRBJ2-1; D not resolved. Germline V gene lookup returns CDR1 SNHLY and CDR2 FYNNEI. The CDR3 runs 12 residues. The V end was cut by 4 bases, the J end by 10 bases, with 11 bases between. The variable domain in full, with the rest retrieved from reference TRBV2 and TRBJ2-1, is EPEVTQTPSHQVTQMGQEVILRCVPISNHLYFYWYRQILGQKVEFLVSFYNNEISEKSEIFDDQFSVERPDGSNFTLKIRSTKLEDSAMYFCASSVGLDEQFFGPGTRLTVL.

The chain combines TRBV6-1 with TRBJ2-1, with TRBD2 identical over 9 bases. CDR3 length equals 18 residues. The V and J ends lost 3 bases and 2 bases, in that order; junction bases with no gene match: 11. The germline V gene encodes CDR1 MNHNS and CDR2 SASEGT. CDR3: CASSEPGASGTTYNEQFF. The CDR3 nucleotides are TGTGCCAGCAGTGAGCCTGGGGCTAGCGGGACCACCTACAATGAGCAGTTCTTC.

Comments on this clone: Other DNA sequences in the same sample also yield this CDR3. The genes are TRBV11-3 and TRBJ2-7, with D unresolved. Germline CDR1 SGHNT, CDR2 YENEEA. The CDR3 covers 12 residues. Trimming removed 5 bases at V and 6 bases at J, with 11 bases between. CDR3 coding DNA: TGTGCCAGCAGCCTTGATCCAGGCGAGCAGTACTTC. It codes for CASSLDPGEQYF. Filled out from reference TRBV11-3 and TRBJ2-7, the complete variable domain reads EAGVVQSPRYKIIEKKQPVAFWCNPISGHNTLYWYLQNLGQGPELLIRYENEEAVDDSQLPKDRFSAERLKGVDSTLKIQPAELGDSAVYLCASSLDPGEQYFGPGTRLTVT.

The V and J genes are TRBV6-1 and TRBJ2-7; 12 bases are shared with TRBD2. CDR3 length: 12 amino acids. Germline lookup yields CDR1 MNHNS and CDR2 SASEGT. V lost 4 bases, J lost 12 bases, and 4 bases stayed unmatched. CDR3 nucleotide sequence: TGTGCCAGCAGTGGGCTAGCGGGAGGGGGGTACTTC. It codes for CASSGLAGGGYF.

This chain connects TRBV15 to TRBJ2-3; D may be TRBD1 (5 bases). The CDR3 runs to 18 residues. V shed 1 base and J shed 11 bases, with 28 bases lying between them. Germline lookup yields CDR1 LNHNV and CDR2 YYDKDF (reference sequence). The CDR3 sequence is CATSRGIHLAGPQGQQYF. CDR3 DNA sequence: TGTGCCACCAGCAGAGGGATCCATTTGGCAGGGCCCCAAGGACAGCAGTATTTT.

The chain recombines TRBV11-2 with TRBJ1-1; D gene uncertain. V lost 1 base and J lost 0, with 9 bases in between. The CDR3 has 15 amino acids. Germline CDR1 SGHAT, CDR2 FQNNGV. CDR3: CASSLGQNLNTEAFF. The CDR3 nucleotides read TGTGCCAGCAGCTTAGGTCAGAACCTGAACACTGAAGCTTTCTTT.

The chain joins TRBV27 to TRBJ1-6; maybe TRBD1 (6 bases). Trimming removed 6 bases at V and 7 bases at J, with 10 bases between. Germline V gene sequence: CDR1 MNHEY, CDR2 SMNVEV (reference sequence). The CDR3 runs to 13 residues. CDR3 DNA sequence: TGTGCCAGCAGCACAACAGGGAATTCACCCCTCCACTTT. Residues: CASSTTGNSPLHF.

The count of this clone is one. This sequence joins TRBV6-1 and TRBJ1-1, with D unclear. The CDR3 has 15 residues. V was trimmed by 3 bases and J by 10 bases, leaving 21 bases between them. Germline values: CDR1 MNHNS, CDR2 SASEGT. CDR3 nucleotides: TGTGCCAGCAGTGAGGTTAACCGGCCCCCGGGTTTAGCTTTCTTT. Protein: CASSEVNRPPGLAFF.

The chain employs TRBV2 and TRBJ2-5, with 8 positions matching TRBD1. The better agreement between TRBJ2-7 and the DNA end casts doubt on the J call. Germline V gene data show CDR1 as SNHLY and CDR2 as FYNNEI. This CDR3 contains 13 residues. The CDR3 nucleotides are TGTGCCAGCGCGGGACAGGACCCCTACGAGCAGTACTTC. Translation: CASAGQDPYEQYF.

This chain uses TRBV27 with TRBJ1-5; D possibly corresponds to TRBD1 (6 bases). Germline V lookup: CDR1 MNHEY, CDR2 SMNVEV (reference sequence). The CDR3 spans 14 residues. Trimming removed 3 bases at V and 6 bases at J, with 12 bases between. CDR3 loop: CASSFAGAGQPQHF. The DNA for the CDR3 is TGTGCCAGCAGTTTTGCAGGGGCCGGTCAGCCCCAGCATTTT.

The chain recombines TRBV27 with TRBJ2-1; tentatively, D is TRBD2 (6 bases). This CDR3 spans 14 amino acids. Germline CDR1 reads MNHEY; CDR2 reads SMNVEV (reference sequence). V was pared by 3 bases and J by 7 bases, with 13 bases between. The chain's CDR3 is CASSFWRGGNEQFF. The CDR3 nucleotides are TGTGCCAGCAGTTTTTGGCGAGGAGGGAATGAGCAGTTCTTC.

This chain links TRBV7-9 with TRBJ2-1; possibly TRBD1 for D (6 bases). This CDR3 spans 14 amino acids. V lost 10 bases to trimming and J lost 8 bases, with 21 bases between them. Germline loops: CDR1 SEHNR, CDR2 FQNEAQ (reference sequence). The CDR3 region has the DNA TGTGCCACCCGACAGGCTACAGCCAACTATGAGCAGTTCTTC. It encodes CATRQATANYEQFF.